These 20 T cell receptor beta chains were all obtained from the same sample, sequenced in a study of cytomegalovirus exposure and HLA in healthy donors. The PCR contained 60 Vbeta and 13 Jbeta primers. The protocol was immunoSEQ multiplex PCR, while the TCRdb copy is restricted to in-frame clones and leaves out a portion. Altogether 150,000 to 250,000 clones are present, more than 75% being singletons, with the ten largest covering approximately 6.5%. The specimen sequenced was PBMCs. Every receptor here comes from a woman aged 45-59 years in good health and CMV-seropositive.

This clone was observed a single time. The chain joins TRBV10-2 to TRBJ1-6; TRBD1 matches 9 bases. CDR3 size: 16 residues. The V gene end was trimmed by 6 bases and the J gene end by 7 bases; junction bases not matched to a gene: 10. The germline V gene encodes CDR1 WSHSY and CDR2 SAAADI. The CDR3 reads CASSQTSGTGNSPLHF. The CDR3 bases are TGCGCCAGCAGCCAAACCTCCGGGACAGGGAATTCACCCCTCCACTTT.

This sequence joins TRBV6-1 and TRBJ2-5, with 8 bases fitting TRBD1. From germline, CDR1 is MNHNS and CDR2 SASEGT. Germline trimming cut 4 bases from V and 5 bases from J; bases unmatched to any gene: 3. The CDR3 is 13 amino acids. In nucleotides, the CDR3 is TGTGCCAGCAGTGCCAACAGGGGGGAGACCCAGTACTTC. Its translation: CASSANRGETQYF.

The rearrangement links TRBV28 to TRBJ2-7; weak D call: TRBD2 (5 bases). V lost 7 bases to trimming and J lost 2 bases, with 15 bases between them. CDR3 size: 14 residues. The V gene's germline CDR1 is MDHEN and CDR2 SYDVKM. CDR3 residues: CASKGSLAPYEQYF. In DNA form, the CDR3 reads TGTGCCAGCAAAGGTTCGCTAGCTCCCTACGAGCAGTACTTC.

The gene calls are TRBV10-3 and TRBJ2-3; D is perhaps TRBD1 (5 bases). Germline CDR1 ENHRY, CDR2 SYGVKD. V was trimmed by 6 bases and J by 8 bases, leaving 18 bases between them. The CDR3 has 14 residues. Here the CDR3 reads CAISAAQGGVTQYF. CDR3 DNA: TGTGCCATCAGCGCGGCTCAGGGTGGCGTTACGCAGTATTTT.

The V and J genes are TRBV7-9 and TRBJ2-3; D ambiguous. There are 13 residues in the CDR3. Germline V CDR1 and CDR2: SEHNR, FQNEAQ (reference sequence). Trimming removed 8 bases from V and 1 base from J, with 10 bases in between. The CDR3 DNA reads TGTGCCAGCCGTCAGTTTGGCACAGATACGCAGTATTTT. It specifies CASRQFGTDTQYF.

This chain uses TRBV27 with TRBJ2-3; 11 bases fit TRBD2. With V trimmed by 6 bases and J by 6 bases, 8 bases remained unmatched. Germline loops: CDR1 MNHEY, CDR2 SMNVEV (reference sequence). The CDR3 sequence is 15 residues long. The CDR3: CASRIYSGGGDTQYF. The CDR3, as DNA: TGTGCCAGCAGGATTTATAGCGGGGGGGGTGATACGCAGTATTTT.

The chain combines TRBV5-1 with TRBJ2-1; 7 positions match TRBD1. The germline gives CDR1 SGHRS, CDR2 YFSETQ. The CDR3 totals 15 residues. J gave up 3 bases and V 2 bases, and 5 bases lay outside the gene matches. In DNA, the CDR3 is TGCGCCAGCAGCTTCCAGGGACAGAGCTACAATGAGCAGTTCTTC. Translation: CASSFQGQSYNEQFF.

This rearrangement joins TRBV7-8 to TRBJ1-1; no firm D call. The CDR3 has 15 amino acids. The germline V and J ends were trimmed by 1 base and 1 base, with 10 bases remaining between them. CDR1 and CDR2 from the germline V gene are SGHVS and FQNEAQ. The CDR3 is CASSLVGLPNTEAFF. The CDR3 DNA follows: TGTGCCAGCAGCTTAGTAGGACTTCCGAACACTGAAGCTTTCTTT.

The chain employs TRBV28 and TRBJ2-3, with D possibly being TRBD2 (6 bases). Germline V gives CDR1 MDHEN, CDR2 SYDVKM. There are 16 residues in the CDR3. Deletions cut 8 bases from V and 4 bases from J, with 22 bases between. For the CDR3, the DNA is TGTGCCAGCGGGGTAACTGGCGGGGCTTGGGCAGATACGCAGTATTTT. Its protein is CASGVTGGAWADTQYF.

This chain links TRBV7-2 with TRBJ1-2, with D possibly TRBD1 on 6 matching bases. V lost 3 bases and J 4 bases, leaving 18 bases between the germline ends. The germline V gene has CDR1 SGHTA and CDR2 FQGNSA. The CDR3 contains 16 residues. The CDR3 DNA reads TGTGCCAGCAGCTTCGGACAGCCAAATGGGATCTATGGCTACACCTTC. This gives the protein CASSFGQPNGIYGYTF. The full variable domain, with the rest looked up from reference TRBV7-2 and TRBJ1-2, is GAGVSQSPSNKVTEKGKDVELRCDPISGHTALYWYRQSLGQGLEFLIYFQGNSAPDKSGLPSDRFSAERTGGSVSTLTIQRTQQEDSAVYLCASSFGQPNGIYGYTFGSGTRLTVV.

The chain combines TRBV29-1 with TRBJ2-7; D remains ambiguous. Germline V gives CDR1 SQVTM, CDR2 ANQGSEA. The CDR3 totals 13 residues. The V end lost 7 bases, the J end lost 2 bases, and 15 bases lay between the germline ends. CDR3 sequence (DNA): TGCAGCGCCCTAGGTACGGATACCTACGAGCAGTACTTC. Its translation is CSALGTDTYEQYF.

The chain couples TRBV5-1 to TRBJ1-3; D is undetermined. This CDR3 has 15 residues. The germline CDR1 and CDR2 sequences are SGHRS and YFSETQ. Trimming took off 0 bases at V and 3 bases at J, with 10 bases between the two ends. In nucleotides, the CDR3 is TGCGCCAGCAGCTTGGTGGCAGCAGGTGGAAACACCATATATTTT. Amino acids: CASSLVAAGGNTIYF.

The chain couples TRBV18 to TRBJ2-1; 12 nucleotides agree with TRBD2. Trimming cost V 3 bases and J 9 bases; bases outside gene matches: 9. Germline V gene data show CDR1 as KGHSH and CDR2 as LQKENI. The CDR3 length is 16 residues. This CDR3 reads CASSPPTSGRHSEQFF. The CDR3 nucleotides read TGTGCCAGCTCACCTCCGACTAGCGGGAGACACAGTGAGCAGTTCTTC.

Written as DNA, the CDR3 is TGTGCCAGCTCACCGAGAATCTCTTTTGACAATGAGCAGTTCTTC. Protein: CASSPRISFDNEQFF. This rearrangement joins TRBV18 to TRBJ2-1, with D hard to call. The V end was cut by 3 bases, the J end by 5 bases, with 14 bases between. The CDR3 contains 15 residues. Germline V CDR1 and CDR2: KGHSH, LQKENI. The full variable domain, its missing parts supplied by reference TRBV18 and TRBJ2-1, is NAGVMQNPRHLVRRRGQEARLRCSPMKGHSHVYWYRQLPEEGLKFMVYLQKENIIDESGMPKERFSAEFPKEGPSILRIQQVVRGDSAAYFCASSPRISFDNEQFFGPGTRLTVL.

The rearrangement joins TRBV18 to TRBJ2-5; D possibly corresponds to TRBD1 (5 bases). The germline CDR1 and CDR2 sequences are KGHSH and LQKENI. This CDR3 contains 14 residues. The V and J ends lost 4 bases and 2 bases respectively, with 11 bases between them. CDR3 in DNA: TGTGCCAGCTCACGAACACAGGTGCAAGAGACCCAGTACTTC. Protein: CASSRTQVQETQYF. Complete variable domain (other parts from reference TRBV18 and TRBJ2-5): NAGVMQNPRHLVRRRGQEARLRCSPMKGHSHVYWYRQLPEEGLKFMVYLQKENIIDESGMPKERFSAEFPKEGPSILRIQQVVRGDSAAYFCASSRTQVQETQYFGPGTRLLVL.

In regard to this clone: The sample contains more than one DNA sequence encoding this CDR3. The genes are TRBV9 and TRBJ2-5, with 11 positions matching TRBD1. J was trimmed by 5 bases and V by 2 bases; bases with no gene match: 2. CDR1 SGDLS and CDR2 YYNGEE come from the germline V gene. The CDR3 length is 14 residues. CDR3 region: CASSVGQGGETQYF. DNA of the CDR3: TGTGCCAGCAGCGTGGGACAGGGGGGTGAGACCCAGTACTTC.

J is TRBJ2-5 and V is TRBV5-1, with D maybe TRBD2 (6 bases). V gave up 1 base and J gave up 5 bases, with 12 bases separating them. CDR3 length: 14 amino acids. Germline V gene sequence: CDR1 SGHRS, CDR2 YFSETQ. CDR3 nucleotides: TGCGCCAGCAGCTTGACTAGCCTAGGGGAGACCCAGTACTTC. Amino acid sequence: CASSLTSLGETQYF.

This clone showed up just once. V and J are TRBV7-2 and TRBJ2-5; maybe TRBD1 (6 bases). Per germline, CDR1 SGHTA and CDR2 FQGNSA. The CDR3 runs to 14 residues. The V and J ends lost 5 bases and 1 base respectively, with 11 bases between them. CDR3 sequence reads: CASSGRTAQETQYF. For the CDR3, the DNA is TGTGCCAGCAGCGGACGGACAGCCCAAGAGACCCAGTACTTC.

The chain employs TRBV11-2 and TRBJ2-4, with 8 positions matching TRBD1. This CDR3 comprises 18 residues. After removal of 1 base from V and 0 bases from J, the junction contained 8 bases not matched to a gene. Germline-derived CDR1 and CDR2 are SGHAT and FQNNGV. Here the CDR3 reads CASSLVGQASIAKNIQYF. The CDR3 DNA reads as TGTGCCAGCAGCTTAGTGGGACAGGCGTCGATAGCCAAAAACATTCAGTACTTC. The variable domain in full, with the rest retrieved from reference TRBV11-2 and TRBJ2-4, is EAGVAQSPRYKIIEKRQSVAFWCNPISGHATLYWYQQILGQGPKLLIQFQNNGVVDDSQLPKDRFSAERLKGVDSTLKIQPAKLEDSAVYLCASSLVGQASIAKNIQYFGAGTRLSVL.

The chain joins TRBV11-3 to TRBJ1-1; 7 bases agree with TRBD1. The CDR3 loop spans 14 amino acids. Germline lookup yields CDR1 SGHNT and CDR2 YENEEA. V lost 2 bases to trimming and J lost 1 base; unmatched junction nucleotides: 1. CDR3 nucleotides: TGTGCCAGCAGCTTACAGGGGGAGAACACTGAAGCTTTCTTT. Its translation: CASSLQGENTEAFF.